The 24 T cell receptor beta chains listed next were all sequenced from one sample in a study of PD-1 blockade in classical Hodgkin lymphoma. Generated by immunoSEQ multiplex PCR, the TCRdb table keeps only in-frame clones and is missing some. The sample includes 90,000 or so clones, approximately 78% of them seen just once. The time point was: cycle 4 day 1 (C4D1), after five to seven weeks of nivolumab. Brentuximab vedotin exposure varied among the patients, all of whom had relapsed after autologous stem cell transplantation. The starting material was peripheral blood mononuclear cells (PBMCs), obtained before the fourth cycle of nivolumab. The source of these receptors is a human donor with classical Hodgkin lymphoma.

In this sample, this clone turned up a few times. The genes are TRBV30 and TRBJ1-1, with D possibly TRBD1 on 5 matching bases. This CDR3 has 15 residues. CDR1 is GTSNPN, CDR2 SVGIG, per germline (reference sequence). Trimming cost V 1 base and J 4 bases, with 16 bases left between them. The CDR3 loop is CAWSGMEGFGTEAFF. The CDR3 DNA follows: TGTGCCTGGAGTGGAATGGAGGGGTTTGGCACTGAAGCTTTCTTT.

The rearrangement joins TRBV28 to TRBJ2-1, with TRBD2 identical over 12 bases. Germline values: CDR1 MDHEN, CDR2 SYDVKM. V lost 3 bases to trimming and J lost 9 bases; unmatched junction nucleotides: 12. The CDR3 is made up of 17 amino acids. The CDR3 region is CASSFASGGARSGEQFF. CDR3 nucleotides: TGTGCCAGCAGTTTCGCTAGCGGGGGGGCCCGGTCCGGTGAGCAGTTCTTC.

In this sample, this clone turned up a few times. The CDR3 protein is CASRSILQAFQETQYF. DNA of the CDR3: TGCGCCAGCAGGTCTATCCTACAGGCCTTTCAAGAGACCCAGTACTTC. This chain connects TRBV5-1 to TRBJ2-5; D is perhaps TRBD1 (5 bases). Trimming pared 5 bases from V and 2 bases from J, leaving 19 bases between. CDR1 is SGHRS and CDR2 is YFSETQ in the germline V gene. CDR3 size: 16 residues.

This clone was observed a few times. This rearrangement joins TRBV4-1 to TRBJ2-1; 8 bases line up with TRBD2. The CDR3 has 17 residues. CDR1 is MGHRA and CDR2 is YSYEKL in the germline V gene. V was pared by 5 bases and J by 4 bases, with 13 bases of the junction left unmatched. The CDR3 loop reads CASSRGGLALLYNEQFF. The CDR3 nucleotides are TGCGCCAGCAGCAGGGGTGGACTAGCCCTTTTATACAATGAGCAGTTCTTC.

The V call is TRBV7-9, the J call TRBJ2-3, with D hard to call. V lost 3 bases, J lost 6 bases, and 7 bases lay in between. Per the germline V gene, CDR1 is SEHNR and CDR2 is FQNEAQ (reference sequence). The CDR3 extends over 12 amino acids. This CDR3 reads CASSFKQDTQYF. CDR3 bases: TGTGCCAGCAGCTTTAAACAGGATACGCAGTATTTT.

This clone was detected only once. This chain joins TRBV6-4 and TRBJ1-4; D uncertain. V lost 2 bases and J lost 3, with 13 bases in between. CDR1 and CDR2 from the germline V gene are MRHNA and SNTAGT. The CDR3 has 16 amino acids. Here the CDR3 reads CASSDRSPDPNEKLFF. CDR3 in DNA: TGTGCCAGCAGTGACAGAAGCCCAGACCCTAATGAAAAACTGTTTTTT.

V and J are TRBV9 and TRBJ2-1, with D uncertain. The V gene's germline CDR1 is SGDLS and CDR2 YYNGEE. V was clipped by 2 bases and J by 2 bases, with 11 bases between them. There are 15 residues in the CDR3. Written as DNA, the CDR3 is TGTGCCAGCAGCGTCGGACGCCTTACCTACAATGAGCAGTTCTTC. Amino acids: CASSVGRLTYNEQFF.

The chain combines TRBV9 with TRBJ2-7, with D possibly TRBD1 on 5 matching bases. Trimming took 0 bases from V and 0 from J, leaving 10 bases between them. In germline, CDR1 is SGDLS, CDR2 YYNGEE. The CDR3 sequence is 15 residues long. The CDR3 sequence: CASSVGWGSSYEQYF. In DNA, the CDR3 is TGTGCCAGCAGCGTAGGATGGGGCAGCTCCTACGAGCAGTACTTC.

The genes are TRBV19 and TRBJ2-7; possible D gene TRBD2, 6 bases. V dropped 6 bases and J dropped 4 bases, with 13 bases sitting between them. This CDR3 is 13 amino acids long. Germline V CDR1 and CDR2: LNHDA, SQIVND (reference sequence). This CDR3 is CASRRGPRYEQYF. CDR3 nucleotide sequence: TGTGCCAGTAGGCGGGGACCGCGATACGAGCAGTACTTC.

In this sample, this clone turned up a few times. The chain links TRBV7-9 to TRBJ1-1, with 7 bases lining up with TRBD1. The CDR3 loop spans 18 amino acids. After removal of 5 bases from V and 0 bases from J, the junction contained 15 bases not matched to a gene. The germline CDR1 and CDR2 sequences are SEHNR and FQNEAQ (reference sequence). The CDR3 bases are TGTGCCAGCAGCCCTCAACACAGGGGCCGGCGGCTGAACACTGAAGCTTTCTTT. This gives the protein CASSPQHRGRRLNTEAFF.

The chain uses TRBV10-1 and TRBJ2-2; the D gene is possibly TRBD1 (5 bases). Germline V gene data show CDR1 as WNHNN and CDR2 as SYGVQD (reference sequence). V lost 6 bases to trimming and J lost 1 base, with 15 bases between them. CDR3 length: 16 amino acids. CDR3 sequence: CASRARAQVNTGELFF. The CDR3, as DNA: TGCGCCAGCAGGGCCCGAGCACAGGTGAACACCGGGGAGCTGTTTTTT.

V and J are TRBV6-1 and TRBJ2-1; 12 nucleotides agree with TRBD1. Trimming removed 3 bases from V and 7 bases from J; junction bases left unmatched: 7. Germline V gene data show CDR1 as MNHNS and CDR2 as SASEGT. The CDR3 sequence is 16 residues long. CDR3 DNA sequence: TGTGCCAGCAGTGAGCCGGGACAGGGGGCTGTAAATGAGCAGTTCTTC. This translates into CASSEPGQGAVNEQFF.

This clone was seen more than once but under ten times. The chain uses TRBV27 and TRBJ2-7; TRBD1 aligns across 7 bases. J gave up 0 bases and V 7 bases, and 3 bases lay outside the gene matches. Per the germline V gene, CDR1 is MNHEY and CDR2 is SMNVEV (reference sequence). The CDR3 consists of 13 residues. In DNA form, the CDR3 reads TGTGCCAGCATGGGGACAGACTCCTACGAGCAGTACTTC. Its protein is CASMGTDSYEQYF.

This chain links TRBV19 with TRBJ2-7; D tentatively fits TRBD1 or TRBD2 (5 bases each). The length of the CDR3 is 15 residues. Trimming cost V 4 bases and J 3 bases, with 16 bases left between them. Germline V gene data show CDR1 as LNHDA and CDR2 as SQIVND (reference sequence). The CDR3 reads CASSTTGTTFYEQYF. In DNA form, the CDR3 reads TGTGCCAGTAGTACAACGGGGACGACTTTCTACGAGCAGTACTTC. Complete variable domain (other parts from reference TRBV19 and TRBJ2-7): DGGITQSPKYLFRKEGQNVTLSCEQNLNHDAMYWYRQDPGQGLRLIYYSQIVNDFQKGDIAEGYSVSREKKESFPLTVTSAQKNPTAFYLCASSTTGTTFYEQYFGPGTRLTVT.

This sequence joins TRBV5-6 and TRBJ1-2; 8 bases map to TRBD1. Per the germline V gene, CDR1 is SGHDT and CDR2 is YYEEEE. V lost 0 bases and J lost 4; bases outside the gene matches: 5. The CDR3 consists of 15 residues. CDR3 residues: CASSLADRVVYGYTF. The CDR3 DNA is TGTGCCAGCAGCTTGGCGGACAGGGTAGTCTATGGCTACACCTTC. Looking up the rest from reference TRBV5-6 and TRBJ1-2 gives the full variable domain: DAGVTQSPTHLIKTRGQQVTLRCSPKSGHDTVSWYQQALGQGPQFIFQYYEEEERQRGNFPDRFSGHQFPNYSSELNVNALLLGDSALYLCASSLADRVVYGYTFGSGTRLTVV.

The chain uses TRBV28 and TRBJ2-7; no reliable D call. This CDR3 is built from 12 residues. The V and J ends lost 6 bases and 3 bases respectively, with 9 bases between them. Germline assignment: CDR1 MDHEN and CDR2 SYDVKM. Here the CDR3 reads CASSPTFYEQYF. The CDR3 DNA sequence: TGTGCCAGCAGCCCCACCTTCTACGAGCAGTACTTC.

V usage is TRBV6-4 and J usage is TRBJ2-1; D is perhaps TRBD2 (6 bases). The CDR3 length is 15 residues. V lost 5 bases and J 1 base, leaving 12 bases between the germline ends. The germline V gene has CDR1 MRHNA and CDR2 SNTAGT. The DNA for the CDR3 is TGTGCCAGCAGTCCCTTGGGGGGATCCTACAATGAGCAGTTCTTC. It encodes CASSPLGGSYNEQFF.

This chain links TRBV11-1 with TRBJ2-7, with TRBD1 matching 9 bases. From germline, CDR1 is SGHAT and CDR2 FQDESV (reference sequence). The length of the CDR3 is 15 residues. After removal of 6 bases from V and 3 bases from J, the junction contained 9 bases not matched to a gene. CDR3 coding DNA: TGTGCCAGCAGTAACCCCGGGACAGGGATCTACGAGCAGTACTTC. It is translated as CASSNPGTGIYEQYF.

J is TRBJ2-7 and V is TRBV5-1; TRBD2 aligns across 11 bases. With 4 bases clipped from V and 2 bases from J, the junction kept 5 bases outside the gene matches. The CDR3 spans 15 residues. CDR1 SGHRS and CDR2 YFSETQ come from the germline V gene. The DNA for the CDR3 is TGCGCCAGCAGCCCGACTAGCGGGGCCCCCTACGAGCAGTACTTC. It yields the protein CASSPTSGAPYEQYF.

The chain is built from TRBV28 and TRBJ2-5, with 8 nucleotides matching TRBD1. With 4 bases clipped from V and 5 bases from J, the junction kept 9 bases outside the gene matches. Germline CDR1 and CDR2: MDHEN and SYDVKM. The CDR3 consists of 15 residues. CDR3 region: CASSSLRGLRETQYF. DNA for the CDR3: TGTGCCAGCAGTTCTCTCAGGGGGCTCAGGGAGACCCAGTACTTC.

The chain recombines TRBV5-6 with TRBJ1-1; weak D call: TRBD1 (6 bases). The CDR3 consists of 13 residues. The V gene's germline CDR1 is SGHDT and CDR2 YYEEEE. V was cut by 0 bases and J by 5 bases, with 8 bases left in between. CDR3 sequence reads: CASSLDRATEAFF. The CDR3 region has the DNA TGTGCCAGCAGCTTGGACAGGGCGACTGAAGCTTTCTTT.

The chain has TRBV19 and TRBJ2-6; no firm D call. With 3 bases removed from V and 0 bases from J, the gap between germline ends came to 6 bases. CDR1 is LNHDA, CDR2 SQIVND, per germline (reference sequence). CDR3 length equals 15 residues. The CDR3: CASSMSGSGANVLTF. The CDR3 bases are TGTGCCAGTAGTATGTCAGGCTCTGGGGCCAACGTCCTGACTTTC.

The V and J genes are TRBV9 and TRBJ1-1, with 9 positions matching TRBD1. Germline values: CDR1 SGDLS, CDR2 YYNGEE. The CDR3 length is 16 residues. The V and J ends lost 3 bases and 4 bases, in that order; junction bases with no gene match: 10. The CDR3, as DNA: TGTGCCAGCAGCGCCCCTTACCTACAGGGGGCCACTGAAGCTTTCTTT. Its protein product is CASSAPYLQGATEAFF. The whole variable domain, remainder taken from reference TRBV9 and TRBJ1-1, is DSGVTQTPKHLITATGQRVTLRCSPRSGDLSVYWYQQSLDQGLQFLIQYYNGEERAKGNILERFSAQQFPDLHSELNLSSLELGDSALYFCASSAPYLQGATEAFFGQGTRLTVV.

This clone was counted a single time. The CDR3: CASSESRGTGAYEQYF. Here the CDR3 DNA reads TGCGCCAGCAGTGAGTCACGGGGGACAGGGGCCTACGAGCAGTACTTC. The rearrangement links TRBV10-1 to TRBJ2-7; 10 nucleotides agree with TRBD1. V trimming: 0 bases; J trimming: 2 bases; junction bases outside the gene matches: 4. Germline V gene data show CDR1 as WNHNN and CDR2 as SYGVQD (reference sequence). The CDR3 loop spans 16 amino acids.